The 31 T cell receptor beta chains given below trace back to one sample, sequenced in a study of blood T cell repertoires in COVID-19. The protocol was immunoSEQ multiplex PCR, while the TCRdb copy is restricted to in-frame clones and leaves out a portion. The sample holds under 250,000 clones; 85% to 90% are singletons and the top ten take 11%. Sequenced sample: peripheral blood. The receptors stem from a man aged 45 to 65 with COVID-19, enrolled during active disease.

This clone was seen only a few times. This chain links TRBV30 with TRBJ1-4, with D perhaps matching TRBD1 (6 bases). The CDR3 covers 16 residues. The V end lost 0 bases, the J end lost 2 bases, and 13 bases lay between the germline ends. Germline assignment: CDR1 GTSNPN and CDR2 SVGIG (reference sequence). Here the CDR3 reads CAWSVAGGRTNEKLFF. CDR3 in DNA: TGTGCCTGGAGTGTTGCGGGGGGCAGGACTAATGAAAAACTGTTTTTT. Full variable domain (remainder filled in from reference TRBV30 and TRBJ1-4): SQTIHQWPATLVQPVGSPLSLECTVEGTSNPNLYWYRQAAGRGLQLLFYSVGIGQISSEVPQNLSASRPQDRQFILSSKKLLLSDSGFYLCAWSVAGGRTNEKLFFGSGTQLSVL.

The chain is built from TRBV5-1 and TRBJ2-3; 8 positions match TRBD2. The CDR3 totals 16 residues. The V gene's germline CDR1 is SGHRS and CDR2 YFSETQ. V lost 3 bases and J lost 1; bases outside the gene matches: 7. The CDR3 sequence is CASSSPSGLGTDTQYF. CDR3 DNA sequence: TGCGCCAGCAGCTCGCCTAGCGGGCTGGGCACAGATACGCAGTATTTT.

This rearrangement joins TRBV6-5 to TRBJ1-6; perhaps TRBD1 as D (6 bases). The germline V gene has CDR1 MNHEY and CDR2 SVGAGI. This CDR3 contains 14 residues. The V end lost 8 bases, the J end lost 4 bases, and 12 bases lay between the germline ends. The CDR3 nucleotides are TGTGCCAGCGGAAGAGGACAGTATAATTCACCCCTCCACTTT. Translation: CASGRGQYNSPLHF.

Only a few counts were recorded for this clone. The chain couples TRBV12-5 to TRBJ1-4; no definite D call. With 1 base removed from V and 8 bases from J, the gap between germline ends came to 11 bases. The CDR3 runs 14 residues. Germline-derived CDR1 and CDR2 are LGHNT and FRNRAP. In nucleotides, the CDR3 is TGTGCTAGTGGTTTGGAGTACGTAGAGGAAAAACTGTTTTTT. It is translated as CASGLEYVEEKLFF.

The V gene is TRBV19, the J gene TRBJ2-7, with a possible D match to TRBD1 (5 bases). Germline values: CDR1 LNHDA, CDR2 SQIVND (reference sequence). V was clipped by 3 bases and J by 3 bases, with 15 bases between them. CDR3 size: 15 residues. Written as DNA, the CDR3 is TGTGCCAGTAGTATTTACTGGGGCACCGACTACGAGCAGTACTTC. Protein product: CASSIYWGTDYEQYF.

This clone was counted once. The genes are TRBV5-1 and TRBJ2-1; 9 positions agree with TRBD2. The CDR3 has 17 residues. Germline CDR1 reads SGHRS; CDR2 reads YFSETQ. V shed 4 bases, J shed 5 bases, and the junction held 13 bases outside the gene matches. In DNA form, the CDR3 reads TGCGCCAGCAGCCGGCCGGGTGGTGTAGCGGGAGACAATGAGCAGTTCTTC. This codes for CASSRPGGVAGDNEQFF.

This chain joins TRBV19 and TRBJ1-4; the D gene is possibly TRBD1 (6 bases). CDR1 and CDR2 (germline): LNHDA, SQIVND (reference sequence). V gave up 9 bases and J gave up 3 bases, with 17 bases separating them. CDR3 size: 15 residues. DNA for the CDR3: TGTGCCAGCAGAATGGGGGCTCCAGCTAATGAAAAACTGTTTTTT. As protein: CASRMGAPANEKLFF. Combining the CDR3 with reference TRBV19 and TRBJ1-4 gives the whole variable domain DGGITQSPKYLFRKEGQNVTLSCEQNLNHDAMYWYRQDPGQGLRLIYYSQIVNDFQKGDIAEGYSVSREKKESFPLTVTSAQKNPTAFYLCASRMGAPANEKLFFGSGTQLSVL.

The chain links TRBV18 to TRBJ1-3, with D possibly matching TRBD1 (5 bases). This CDR3 is 14 amino acids long. V lost 1 base to trimming and J lost 2 bases, with 6 bases between them. Germline V lookup: CDR1 KGHSH, CDR2 LQKENI. CDR3 in DNA: TGTGCCAGCTCACCACAGGGGACTGGAAACACCATATATTTT. Translation gives CASSPQGTGNTIYF.

The genes are TRBV5-4 and TRBJ2-5, with 7 nucleotides matching TRBD2. This CDR3 has 16 amino acids. Germline assignment: CDR1 SGHNT and CDR2 YYREEE (reference sequence). J was trimmed by 2 bases and V by 1 base; bases with no gene match: 8. Here the CDR3 DNA reads TGTGCCAGCAGCTTGATGCCTAGCGGAAATCAAGAGACCCAGTACTTC. This translates into CASSLMPSGNQETQYF. Complete variable domain (other parts from reference TRBV5-4 and TRBJ2-5): ETGVTQSPTHLIKTRGQQVTLRCSSQSGHNTVSWYQQALGQGPQFIFQYYREEENGRGNFPPRFSGLQFPNYSSELNVNALELDDSALYLCASSLMPSGNQETQYFGPGTRLLVL.

This chain uses TRBV29-1 with TRBJ2-7; 11 bases are a match to TRBD2. The CDR3 runs 13 residues. Per the germline V gene, CDR1 is SQVTM and CDR2 is ANQGSEA. The V gene end was trimmed by 7 bases and the J gene end by 7 bases; junction bases not matched to a gene: 9. The CDR3 spells CSATGTSGDEQYF. The CDR3, as DNA: TGCAGCGCCACCGGGACTAGCGGAGATGAGCAGTACTTC.

This chain links TRBV3-1 (or the pseudogene TRBV3-2) with TRBJ1-2, with TRBD1 matching 10 bases. This CDR3 is 14 amino acids long. Trimming cost V 4 bases and J 6 bases; bases outside gene matches: 5. Germline V gene data show CDR1 as LGHDT and CDR2 as YNNKEL (reference sequence). CDR3 nucleotides: TGTGCCAGCAGCCTAGAAGGGACAGGGGATGGCTACACCTTC. It yields the protein CASSLEGTGDGYTF.

The chain joins TRBV6-5 to TRBJ1-2, with 7 bases matching TRBD1. The germline CDR1 and CDR2 sequences are MNHEY and SVGAGI. J lost 7 bases, V lost 8 bases, and 4 bases had no gene match. CDR3 size: 11 residues. The CDR3 spells CASGGTVGYTF. The CDR3 DNA reads TGTGCCAGCGGGGGGACAGTTGGCTACACCTTC.

The V call is TRBV5-5, the J call TRBJ1-3; no definite D call. CDR1 is SGHKS and CDR2 is YYEKEE in the germline V gene (reference sequence). There are 15 residues in the CDR3. With 0 bases removed from V and 0 bases from J, the gap between germline ends came to 7 bases. The CDR3 region has the DNA TGTGCCAGCAGCTTGGTCTTATCCTCTGGAAACACCATATATTTT. It is translated as CASSLVLSSGNTIYF.

This sequence joins TRBV5-1 and TRBJ1-2; D is unclear. This CDR3 has 11 amino acids. Germline V gene data show CDR1 as SGHRS and CDR2 as YFSETQ. The CDR3 sequence is CARAADYGYTF. The CDR3 nucleotides read TGCGCGAGGGCCGCTGACTATGGCTACACCTTC.

The chain carries TRBV7-2 and TRBJ2-7; weak D call: TRBD1 (6 bases). Deletions cut 1 base from V and 4 bases from J, with 14 bases between. The germline CDR1 and CDR2 sequences are SGHTA and FQGNSA. The CDR3 runs 15 residues. Written as DNA, the CDR3 is TGTGCCAGCAGCTTAGAACGTGGGGGCCGTTACGAGCAGTACTTC. It specifies CASSLERGGRYEQYF.

CDR3 residues: CAWSVWGTGSDTQYF. The CDR3 nucleotides read TGTGCCTGGAGTGTATGGGGGACTGGATCAGATACGCAGTATTTT. The V call is TRBV30, the J call TRBJ2-3; D might be TRBD2 (6 bases). The V end lost 0 bases, the J end lost 4 bases, and 14 bases lay between the germline ends. In germline, CDR1 is GTSNPN, CDR2 SVGIG (reference sequence). The CDR3 runs 15 residues. Full variable domain (outside the CDR3, taken from reference TRBV30 and TRBJ2-3): SQTIHQWPATLVQPVGSPLSLECTVEGTSNPNLYWYRQAAGRGLQLLFYSVGIGQISSEVPQNLSASRPQDRQFILSSKKLLLSDSGFYLCAWSVWGTGSDTQYFGPGTRLTVL.

This clone came up once. V and J are TRBV25-1 and TRBJ2-2; 13 bases align to TRBD2. This CDR3 is 16 amino acids long. V lost 5 bases, J lost 6 bases, and 6 bases stayed unmatched. Per germline, CDR1 MGHDK and CDR2 SYGVNS. The CDR3 coding sequence is TGTGCCAGCAGTTTACTAGCGGGAGGGGGTTCCGGGGAGCTGTTTTTT. Encoded protein: CASSLLAGGGSGELFF.

The chain has TRBV21-1 and TRBJ2-1; TRBD2 was called by the table and not checked on the DNA. TRBV21-1 is recorded as a pseudogene. This CDR3 comprises 15 residues. The CDR3 nucleotides read TGTGCCAGCAGCAAGGGGGGAGGGCCCAACAATGAGCAGTTCTTC. The encoded protein is CASSKGGGPNNEQFF.

This chain joins TRBV2 and TRBJ1-6, with D maybe TRBD1 (5 bases). The germline V gene has CDR1 SNHLY and CDR2 FYNNEI. This CDR3 comprises 14 residues. The V gene lost 3 bases and the J gene lost 8 bases, with 11 bases spanning the gap. CDR3 in DNA: TGTGCCAGCAGTGATTCAGGGTTTCATTCACCCCTCCACTTT. Translation gives CASSDSGFHSPLHF.

The chain recombines TRBV11-2 with TRBJ2-2, with 8 nucleotides matching TRBD1. V dropped 5 bases and J dropped 3; count of bases not matched to a gene: 5. The CDR3 length is 15 residues. The germline V gene has CDR1 SGHAT and CDR2 FQNNGV. The CDR3 coding sequence is TGTGCCAGCAGCGCCAGGGGGCTGGACACCGGGGAGCTGTTTTTT. Translated: CASSARGLDTGELFF.

The chain recombines TRBV24-1 with TRBJ1-4; no definite D call. The germline gives CDR1 KGHDR, CDR2 SFDVKD. CDR3 length: 13 residues. V was shortened by 5 bases and J by 6 bases, with 9 bases between the two germline ends. In DNA, the CDR3 is TGTGCCACCAGTGGAGGAGCAGATGAAAAACTGTTTTTT. It yields the protein CATSGGADEKLFF.

The gene calls are TRBV30 and TRBJ1-3; D is perhaps TRBD1 (6 bases). The length of the CDR3 is 13 residues. Germline V gene sequence: CDR1 GTSNPN, CDR2 SVGIG (reference sequence). Deletions cut 8 bases from V and 4 bases from J, with 15 bases between. Here the CDR3 DNA reads TGTGCCCGAGAACAGGGCGCGGGAAACACCATATATTTT. This sequence encodes CAREQGAGNTIYF.

This clone was counted a single time. The genes are TRBV21-1 and TRBJ2-1; TRBD2, as called in the table, went unchecked against the DNA. TRBV21-1 is a pseudogene segment. This CDR3 spans 13 amino acids. The CDR3 sequence: CASTDSGSYEQFF. The CDR3 region has the DNA TGTGCCAGCACCGACAGCGGGAGCTATGAGCAGTTCTTC.

The chain carries TRBV4-2 and TRBJ2-7, with a weak D call TRBD1 (5 bases). The V gene's germline CDR1 is LGHNA and CDR2 YNFKEQ. V was cut by 0 bases and J by 0 bases, with 12 bases left in between. The CDR3 runs to 16 residues. The CDR3 region has the DNA TGTGCCAGCAGCCAAGACAGGGTCCCCCTCTCCTACGAGCAGTACTTC. Translated: CASSQDRVPLSYEQYF.

The J gene is TRBJ1-2, the V gene TRBV6-4; TRBD1 matches 8 bases. Unmatched junction bases numbered 5, after V lost 8 bases and J lost 3 bases. CDR1 MRHNA and CDR2 SNTAGT come from the germline V gene. The CDR3 spans 13 residues. This chain's CDR3 is CASSSGQDYGYTF. The DNA for the CDR3 is TGTGCCAGCTCCTCGGGACAGGACTATGGCTACACCTTC.

This clone is a singleton in its sample. As DNA, the CDR3 is TGTGCCAGCAGCCTTACCGGGACAGTTAACTATGGCTACACCTTC. Its protein product is CASSLTGTVNYGYTF. The V gene is TRBV7-3, the J gene TRBJ1-2; 7 bases map to TRBD1. CDR1 and CDR2 from the germline V gene are SGHTA and FQGTGA. V lost 5 bases and J lost 1; bases outside the gene matches: 7. There are 15 residues in the CDR3.

The chain uses TRBV29-1 and TRBJ2-1; 8 nucleotides agree with TRBD1. There are 11 residues in the CDR3. The germline CDR1 and CDR2 sequences are SQVTM and ANQGSEA. In DNA form, the CDR3 reads TGCACAGGGGGCGCGGGCAATGAGCAGTTCTTC. Translated: CTGGAGNEQFF.

This chain connects TRBV27 to TRBJ1-2; perhaps TRBD1 as D (5 bases). From germline, CDR1 is MNHEY and CDR2 SMNVEV (reference sequence). V was shortened by 5 bases and J by 5 bases, with 18 bases between the two germline ends. There are 15 residues in the CDR3. The CDR3 region is CASSPWQGLGYGYTF. CDR3 in DNA: TGTGCCAGCAGTCCCTGGCAGGGTTTGGGGTATGGCTACACCTTC.

The rearrangement links TRBV19 to TRBJ1-2, with 7 bases that match TRBD1. Germline V CDR1 and CDR2: LNHDA, SQIVND (reference sequence). V lost 3 bases and J lost 0; bases outside the gene matches: 7. There are 16 residues in the CDR3. CDR3 residues: CASSMPGDRANYGYTF. Here the CDR3 DNA reads TGTGCCAGTAGTATGCCGGGGGACAGAGCTAACTATGGCTACACCTTC.

The rearrangement uses TRBV27 and TRBJ2-1; 7 bases are shared with TRBD2. After removal of 3 bases from V and 8 bases from J, the junction contained 7 bases not matched to a gene. The V gene's germline CDR1 is MNHEY and CDR2 SMNVEV (reference sequence). The CDR3 has 14 amino acids. This chain's CDR3 is CASSFGASGDEQFF. DNA of the CDR3: TGTGCCAGCAGTTTTGGCGCTAGCGGAGATGAGCAGTTCTTC.

The table lists this clone with a count of one. V and J are TRBV30 and TRBJ2-7; TRBD1 matches at 7 bases. This CDR3 is built from 15 residues. Germline CDR1 GTSNPN, CDR2 SVGIG (reference sequence). V dropped 1 base and J dropped 5; count of bases not matched to a gene: 11. The CDR3 DNA is TGTGCCTGGAGTGCTGGACAGGACCTTCGACACGAGCAGTACTTC. Translating gives CAWSAGQDLRHEQYF.